These 17 T cell receptor beta chains share one sample of origin, sequenced in a study of blood T cell repertoires in COVID-19. Here immunoSEQ multiplex PCR was the method, and the copy in TCRdb shows in-frame clones only, minus some. The table has just under 80,000 clones, about 80% seen once. Sequenced material: peripheral blood. These receptors all come from a woman in her 70s with acute or convalescent COVID-19.

The chain carries TRBV11-3 and TRBJ1-1; D uncertain. Germline V CDR1 and CDR2: SGHNT, YENEEA. The CDR3 is 12 amino acids. Trimming removed 0 bases from V and 10 bases from J, with 9 bases in between. CDR3 loop: CASSLEARTAFF. The CDR3 nucleotides read TGTGCCAGCAGCTTAGAAGCCCGAACAGCTTTCTTT.

V usage is TRBV5-8 and J usage is TRBJ1-5; possibly TRBD1 for D (5 bases). V was cut by 6 bases and J by 2 bases, with 12 bases left in between. The CDR3 covers 14 residues. From germline, CDR1 is SGHTS and CDR2 YDEGEE. As DNA, the CDR3 is TGTGCCAGCAACCTCGGACAAGGCAATCAGCCCCAGCATTTT. Translated, it gives CASNLGQGNQPQHF.

The chain has TRBV4-2 and TRBJ1-4; D gene unclear. Trimming stripped 0 bases from V and 0 bases from J, with 14 bases between. Germline V gene lookup returns CDR1 LGHNA and CDR2 YNFKEQ. The CDR3 length is 18 residues. The CDR3 sequence is CASSQDPPDTSTNEKLFF. CDR3 sequence (DNA): TGTGCCAGCAGCCAAGATCCCCCCGACACATCAACTAATGAAAAACTGTTTTTT.

This chain connects TRBV6-5 to TRBJ1-2; possibly TRBD1 for D (5 bases). Germline lookup yields CDR1 MNHEY and CDR2 SVGAGI. The CDR3 loop spans 15 amino acids. Trimming removed 6 bases from V and 0 bases from J, with 14 bases in between. CDR3 DNA: TGTGCCAGCAGGCGGGACCCTACTTCTAACTATGGCTACACCTTC. Encoded protein: CASRRDPTSNYGYTF.

The rearrangement joins TRBV29-1 to TRBJ2-5; D ambiguous. V was trimmed by 3 bases and J by 0 bases, leaving 8 bases between them. Germline CDR1 reads SQVTM; CDR2 reads ANQGSEA. This CDR3 has 13 residues. CDR3 residues: CSVDDQDQETQYF. DNA for the CDR3: TGCAGCGTTGATGATCAGGACCAAGAGACCCAGTACTTC.

V usage is TRBV11-3 and J usage is TRBJ2-2, with D possibly being TRBD1 (7 bases). In germline, CDR1 is SGHNT, CDR2 YENEEA. V dropped 0 bases and J dropped 0 bases, with 20 bases sitting between them. The CDR3 is 20 amino acids. CDR3 sequence reads: CASSLDGDSGGESNTGELFF. The CDR3 DNA is TGTGCCAGCAGCTTAGATGGGGACAGTGGAGGGGAATCGAACACCGGGGAGCTGTTTTTT.

Written as DNA, the CDR3 is TGCAGCGTGGGGACAGGGTTCGACTATGGCTACACCTTC. Its protein is CSVGTGFDYGYTF. V and J are TRBV29-1 and TRBJ1-2; 9 bases line up with TRBD1. The V gene end was trimmed by 6 bases and the J gene end by 3 bases; junction bases not matched to a gene: 5. Germline values: CDR1 SQVTM, CDR2 ANQGSEA. The CDR3 is 13 residues long. Looking up the rest from reference TRBV29-1 and TRBJ1-2 gives the full variable domain: SAVISQKPSRDICQRGTSLTIQCQVDSQVTMMFWYRQQPGQSLTLIATANQGSEATYESGFVIDKFPISRPNLTFSTLTVSNMSPEDSSIYLCSVGTGFDYGYTFGSGTRLTVV.

The chain links TRBV28 to TRBJ2-2; 10 nucleotides match TRBD2. The junction had 7 bases not matched to a gene; V was cut back by 4 bases and J by 2 bases. From germline, CDR1 is MDHEN and CDR2 SYDVKM. The CDR3 has 17 amino acids. CDR3 residues: CASSSPGLANNTGELFF. CDR3 bases: TGTGCCAGCAGTTCCCCGGGACTAGCGAATAACACCGGGGAGCTGTTTTTT.

This sequence joins TRBV6-2 or TRBV6-3 and TRBJ1-2; 7 nucleotides match TRBD1. J gave up 4 bases and V 0 bases, and 5 bases lay outside the gene matches. Germline CDR1 reads MNHEY; CDR2 reads SVGEGT. The CDR3 consists of 15 residues. The CDR3 nucleotides read TGTGCCAGCAGTTACTCGACAGGGCCAGTCTATGGCTACACCTTC. Its protein is CASSYSTGPVYGYTF.

The genes are TRBV27 and TRBJ2-2, with D tentatively TRBD2 (5 bases). Germline V gives CDR1 MNHEY, CDR2 SMNVEV (reference sequence). This CDR3 has 16 residues. V lost 3 bases, J lost 3 bases, and 14 bases lay in between. This chain's CDR3 is CASSLGPEGYTGELFF. In DNA, the CDR3 is TGTGCCAGCAGTTTGGGCCCCGAGGGTTACACCGGGGAGCTGTTTTTT.

The chain has TRBV6-5 and TRBJ2-7, with D possibly matching TRBD2 (5 bases). V lost 6 bases to trimming and J lost 3 bases, with 15 bases between them. Germline CDR1 is MNHEY and CDR2 is SVGAGI. The CDR3 is made up of 14 amino acids. For the CDR3, the DNA is TGTGCCAGCAGAAACCGGGCCCGGGGCTACGAGCAGTACTTC. This gives the protein CASRNRARGYEQYF.

The rearrangement joins TRBV9 to TRBJ2-3, with 15 bases that match TRBD2. Germline trimming cut 4 bases from V and 9 bases from J; bases unmatched to any gene: 3. The CDR3 consists of 14 residues. CDR1 is SGDLS, CDR2 YYNGEE, per germline. CDR3 in amino acids: CASSKGLAGGTQYF. In DNA, the CDR3 is TGTGCCAGCAGCAAGGGACTAGCGGGGGGCACGCAGTATTTT.

This clone has just one count. J is TRBJ2-2 and V is TRBV6-1; 7 nucleotides match TRBD1. Unmatched junction bases numbered 7, after V lost 5 bases and J lost 4 bases. CDR1 and CDR2 from the germline V gene are MNHNS and SASEGT. The CDR3 runs to 15 residues. As DNA, the CDR3 is TGTGCCAGCAGTTTCGACAGGGTGAGCACCGGGGAGCTGTTTTTT. It codes for CASSFDRVSTGELFF.

The rearrangement links TRBV5-1 to TRBJ1-2; 9 nucleotides agree with TRBD1. The germline V gene has CDR1 SGHRS and CDR2 YFSETQ. The CDR3 runs to 14 residues. V was pared by 4 bases and J by 6 bases, with 7 bases of the junction left unmatched. In DNA, the CDR3 is TGCGCCAGCAGCCATGGGACAGGGTTGGATGGCTACACCTTC. Amino acid sequence: CASSHGTGLDGYTF.

This clone has just a few counts. The chain is built from TRBV9 and TRBJ1-3, with D maybe TRBD1 (5 bases). The CDR3 is 15 residues long. Trimming left V 0 bases short and J 0 bases short, with 7 bases between. Germline CDR1 reads SGDLS; CDR2 reads YYNGEE. CDR3 in amino acids: CASSVGTSSGNTIYF. The CDR3 bases are TGTGCCAGCAGCGTAGGGACATCCTCTGGAAACACCATATATTTT. Supplemented by reference TRBV9 and TRBJ1-3, the full variable domain reads DSGVTQTPKHLITATGQRVTLRCSPRSGDLSVYWYQQSLDQGLQFLIQYYNGEERAKGNILERFSAQQFPDLHSELNLSSLELGDSALYFCASSVGTSSGNTIYFGEGSWLTVV.

The chain uses TRBV12-3 or TRBV12-4 and TRBJ2-1, with D possibly TRBD1 on 5 matching bases. With 7 bases removed from V and 5 bases from J, the gap between germline ends came to 12 bases. This CDR3 contains 13 residues. The CDR3 nucleotides are TGTGCCAGCACCTTGCAGGGCGACAATGAGCAGTTCTTC. Amino acid sequence: CASTLQGDNEQFF.

The chain recombines TRBV24-1 with TRBJ2-1; TRBD1 is a possible D gene (6 bases). V was cut by 0 bases and J by 7 bases, with 18 bases left in between. The germline CDR1 and CDR2 sequences are KGHDR and SFDVKD. CDR3 length: 17 residues. The CDR3 coding sequence is TGTGCCACCAGTGATTTGCGGACAGAGGGGCCTCTTAATGAGCAGTTCTTC. It codes for CATSDLRTEGPLNEQFF.